This T cell receptor beta chain was retrieved from a study of blood T cell repertoires in COVID-19. CDR3 length: 11 amino acids. Trimming cost V 8 bases and J 3 bases, with 8 bases left between them. CDR1 is SEHNR, CDR2 FQNEAQ, per germline (reference sequence). Methods used by the authors: By means of reference gene primer amplification, nucleated cell counts were estimated. TCRdb's table, derived via immunoSEQ multiplex PCR, lists solely in-frame clones and lacks some. Clone size and V and J calls were adopted from that table, with D and trimming inferred from the DNA. The data contain about 260,000 clones, approximately 89% of them seen just once; the ten biggest clones take up about 9.4%.

The genes are TRBV7-9 and TRBJ2-7; weak D call: TRBD2 (5 bases). Sequencing was carried out using peripheral blood. This receptor was obtained from a woman in her sixties or seventies with COVID-19, enrolled during active disease. The CDR3 spells CASEGSYEQYF. The CDR3 bases are TGTGCCAGCGAAGGGAGCTACGAGCAGTACTTC.